Each of the 7 T cell receptor beta chains below was sequenced from the same sample in a study of cytomegalovirus exposure and HLA in healthy donors. Vbeta (60) and Jbeta (13) primers were used in the PCR. The data were produced by immunoSEQ multiplex PCR, yet TCRdb's version contains in-frame clones alone and is incomplete. The data contain roughly 200,000 clones, 79% of them seen just once; the ten biggest clones take up about 4.4%. The sample taken for sequencing was PBMCs. All receptors derive from a woman aged 25 to 39 in good health and CMV-seropositive.

CDR3: CASRPRDSYEQYF. The CDR3 DNA sequence: TGTGCCAGCAGGCCCCGGGACAGCTACGAGCAGTACTTC. The chain employs TRBV2 and TRBJ2-7; TRBD1 aligns across 7 bases. In germline, CDR1 is SNHLY, CDR2 FYNNEI. The CDR3 totals 13 residues. V lost 6 bases and J lost 3; bases outside the gene matches: 5. Full variable domain (missing parts from reference TRBV2 and TRBJ2-7): EPEVTQTPSHQVTQMGQEVILRCVPISNHLYFYWYRQILGQKVEFLVSFYNNEISEKSEIFDDQFSVERPDGSNFTLKIRSTKLEDSAMYFCASRPRDSYEQYFGPGTRLTVT.

The chain carries TRBV19 and TRBJ1-2; D might be TRBD1 (6 bases). The CDR3 runs to 13 residues. From germline, CDR1 is LNHDA and CDR2 SQIVND (reference sequence). Trimming shortened V by 5 bases and J by 1 base, and 8 bases separated the two germline ends. The CDR3 loop reads CASSQQGNYGYTF. The CDR3 bases are TGTGCCAGTAGTCAACAGGGTAACTATGGCTACACCTTC.

The chain is built from TRBV27 and TRBJ2-5, with TRBD2 as a possible D gene (5 bases). Germline CDR1 is MNHEY and CDR2 is SMNVEV (reference sequence). The length of the CDR3 is 17 residues. Trimming stripped 2 bases from V and 1 base from J, with 17 bases between. CDR3 sequence (DNA): TGTGCCAGCAGTTTAGCGGGTGACTACACCGCCCAAGAGACCCAGTACTTC. It translates to CASSLAGDYTAQETQYF.

V usage is TRBV4-2 and J usage is TRBJ1-2, with 8 bases aligning to TRBD1. This CDR3 region has 15 residues. Germline-derived CDR1 and CDR2 are LGHNA and YNFKEQ. V lost 3 bases, J lost 3 bases, and 6 bases stayed unmatched. The CDR3 loop reads CASSQETGEYYGYTF. The CDR3 DNA reads as TGTGCCAGCAGCCAGGAGACAGGGGAATACTATGGCTACACCTTC.

This rearrangement joins TRBV19 to TRBJ1-5, with TRBD1 as a possible D gene (6 bases). Trimming stripped 3 bases from V and 0 bases from J, with 12 bases between. The CDR3 spans 16 residues. Germline loops: CDR1 LNHDA, CDR2 SQIVND (reference sequence). The CDR3 coding sequence is TGTGCCAGTAGTATTGGACAGTCATATAGCAATCAGCCCCAGCATTTT. Translating it yields CASSIGQSYSNQPQHF.

V gene TRBV4-3 combines with J gene TRBJ2-7; D is possibly TRBD1 (5 bases). Germline CDR1 LGHNA, CDR2 YSLEER. The germline V and J ends were trimmed by 0 bases and 2 bases, with 11 bases remaining between them. This CDR3 contains 15 residues. CDR3 in DNA: TGCGCCAGCAGCCAAGACAGGGAAGGAACCTACGAGCAGTACTTC. This translates into CASSQDREGTYEQYF.

The chain uses TRBV13 and TRBJ1-1; 7 nucleotides line up with TRBD1. The CDR3 is 16 residues long. J gave up 7 bases and V 5 bases, and 16 bases lay outside the gene matches. CDR1 PRHDT and CDR2 FYEKMQ come from the germline V gene (reference sequence). The CDR3 nucleotides are TGTGCCAGCAGCCCCCCCCACAGGGGTCCTTCCAGTGAAGCTTTCTTT. The encoded protein is CASSPPHRGPSSEAFF.